The 14 T cell receptor beta chains reported below all come from one sample, sequenced in a study of blood T cell repertoires in COVID-19. TCRdb's copy holds only in-frame clones and misses some; the assay was immunoSEQ multiplex PCR. Of approximately 450,000 clones listed, around 89% are singletons. The sample was peripheral blood. The receptors here all came from a woman younger than 45 with acute or convalescent COVID-19.

DNA for the CDR3: TGTGCCAGCAGCCAACAGGGAACGGGCACTGAAGCTTTCTTT. As protein: CASSQQGTGTEAFF. This rearrangement joins TRBV3-1 (or the pseudogene TRBV3-2) to TRBJ1-1; possible D gene TRBD1, 5 bases. The CDR3 length is 14 residues. V lost 2 bases, J lost 4 bases, and 11 bases lay in between. Germline V lookup: CDR1 LGHDT, CDR2 YNNKEL (reference sequence).

Written as DNA, the CDR3 is TGTGCCAGCAGTGTTTTAGGGGGCAGGTATACTGAAGCTTTCTTT. It codes for CASSVLGGRYTEAFF. The gene calls are TRBV2 and TRBJ1-1, with 7 bases matching TRBD1. V shed 4 bases, J shed 5 bases, and the junction held 10 bases outside the gene matches. Germline CDR1 SNHLY, CDR2 FYNNEI. This CDR3 contains 15 residues.

The chain employs TRBV28 and TRBJ2-1; D remains ambiguous. The CDR3 has 15 residues. V was pared by 6 bases and J by 1 base, with 13 bases between. Germline V gene lookup returns CDR1 MDHEN and CDR2 SYDVKM. The CDR3 sequence is CASSPDLISYNEQFF. The CDR3 region has the DNA TGTGCCAGCAGCCCAGATCTGATTTCCTACAATGAGCAGTTCTTC.

The genes are TRBV30 and TRBJ1-1, with 11 nucleotides matching TRBD1. Germline V gene data show CDR1 as GTSNPN and CDR2 as SVGIG (reference sequence). V trimming: 8 bases; J trimming: 4 bases; junction bases outside the gene matches: 15. The CDR3 loop spans 16 amino acids. The CDR3 region has the DNA TGTGCCGGGACCGGGACAGGGGGAAGGGGGGTCACTGAAGCTTTCTTT. Amino acids: CAGTGTGGRGVTEAFF.

This chain uses TRBV5-1 with TRBJ2-5; D perhaps matches TRBD1 (6 bases). V was shortened by 4 bases and J by 4 bases, with 23 bases between the two germline ends. Germline V gene lookup returns CDR1 SGHRS and CDR2 YFSETQ. The CDR3 has 17 amino acids. Written as DNA, the CDR3 is TGCGCCAGCAGCCATATTCCTTTAACAGGGCGCTCAGAGACCCAGTACTTC. It translates to CASSHIPLTGRSETQYF.

The chain combines TRBV25-1 with TRBJ2-7; weak D call: TRBD2 (5 bases). V dropped 7 bases and J dropped 2 bases, with 15 bases sitting between them. From germline, CDR1 is MGHDK and CDR2 SYGVNS. The CDR3 has 14 residues. DNA of the CDR3: TGTGCCAGCATTACGGACTCGGTACCCTACGAGCAGTACTTC. Its translation: CASITDSVPYEQYF.

The chain links TRBV2 to TRBJ1-3; 11 bases agree with TRBD1. Germline loops: CDR1 SNHLY, CDR2 FYNNEI. V lost 6 bases and J lost 1; bases outside the gene matches: 11. CDR3 length: 18 residues. The CDR3 DNA follows: TGTGCCAGCAGGTCCGGGACAGGGGGTACTCGTTCTGGAAACACCATATATTTT. This translates into CASRSGTGGTRSGNTIYF.

The rearrangement links TRBV12-3 or TRBV12-4 to TRBJ1-6; no definite D call. V was clipped by 3 bases and J by 7 bases, with 7 bases between them. The CDR3 sequence is 13 residues long. For the CDR3, the DNA is TGTGCCAGCAGTTTCGGGGAAAATTCACCCCTCCACTTT. Translated: CASSFGENSPLHF.

The rearrangement uses TRBV21-1 and TRBJ1-4. TRBV21-1 is assigned pseudogene status. This CDR3 comprises 16 residues. CDR3 residues: CASSKDVGRTNEKLFF. CDR3 DNA: TGTGCCAGCAGCAAAGATGTCGGTCGGACTAATGAAAAACTGTTTTTT.

V is TRBV5-8 and J is TRBJ2-6; D unclear. Per germline, CDR1 SGHTS and CDR2 YDEGEE. This CDR3 is 15 amino acids long. Trimming took 2 bases from V and 3 from J, leaving 9 bases between them. CDR3 loop: CASSFYAGGANVLTF. DNA of the CDR3: TGTGCCAGCAGCTTTTACGCCGGTGGGGCCAACGTCCTGACTTTC. Using reference TRBV5-8 and TRBJ2-6 for the parts outside the CDR3, the full variable domain is EAGVTQSPTHLIKTRGQQATLRCSPISGHTSVYWYQQALGLGLQFLLWYDEGEERNRGNFPPRFSGRQFPNYSSELNVNALELEDSALYLCASSFYAGGANVLTFGAGSRLTVL.

The chain employs TRBV27 and TRBJ1-3; 8 bases fit TRBD1. Germline CDR1 is MNHEY and CDR2 is SMNVEV (reference sequence). Trimming at V came to 9 bases and at J to 2 bases, leaving 15 bases not matched to a gene. The CDR3 length is 17 residues. The CDR3, as DNA: TGTGCCAGTTCCGCTGGGATGGGCAGGGGGCCTGGAAACACCATATATTTT. Translation gives CASSAGMGRGPGNTIYF.

The chain carries TRBV5-1 and TRBJ1-1; D unresolved. V dropped 0 bases and J dropped 0 bases, with 9 bases sitting between them. Germline CDR1 SGHRS, CDR2 YFSETQ. The CDR3 sequence is 15 residues long. As DNA, the CDR3 is TGCGCCAGCAGCTTGGCGGTCGGGGTGAACACTGAAGCTTTCTTT. Translating it yields CASSLAVGVNTEAFF.

The chain links TRBV7-9 to TRBJ2-1; D possibly corresponds to TRBD1 (6 bases). This CDR3 contains 19 residues. Germline V gene sequence: CDR1 SEHNR, CDR2 FQNEAQ (reference sequence). The V gene lost 5 bases and the J gene lost 2 bases, with 25 bases spanning the gap. CDR3 sequence: CASSLRAPSGVGAYNEQFF. As DNA, the CDR3 is TGTGCCAGCAGCCTACGCGCCCCTTCAGGGGTAGGGGCCTACAATGAGCAGTTCTTC.

V gene TRBV6-4 combines with J gene TRBJ2-5; 8 bases are a match to TRBD2. The CDR3 has 17 amino acids. Germline values: CDR1 MRHNA, CDR2 SNTAGT. The V gene end was trimmed by 6 bases and the J gene end by 5 bases; junction bases not matched to a gene: 17. CDR3 region: CASREDRGERGFETQYF. DNA for the CDR3: TGTGCCAGCAGAGAGGATCGTGGGGAGCGGGGGTTTGAGACCCAGTACTTC.